The 27 T cell receptor beta chains presented below share a single source sample, sequenced in a study of cytomegalovirus exposure and HLA in healthy donors. It was with 60 Vbeta and 13 Jbeta primers that the PCR ran. Generated by immunoSEQ multiplex PCR, the TCRdb table keeps only in-frame clones and is missing some. The table includes around 150,000 clones, approximately 80% detected once. The sequenced sample consisted of PBMCs. The source is a male donor in good health and CMV-seronegative.

CDR3 in amino acids: CASSQEAQGAGNQPQHF. CDR3 sequence (DNA): TGCGCCAGCAGCCAAGAAGCACAGGGGGCTGGCAATCAGCCCCAGCATTTT. This chain connects TRBV4-3 to TRBJ1-5; TRBD1 agrees at 9 bases. CDR1 and CDR2 (germline): LGHNA, YSLEER. This CDR3 region has 17 residues. V lost 0 bases, J lost 2 bases, and 5 bases stayed unmatched.

This clone was counted between two and nine times. The CDR3 loop is CASSVGQGDNEKLFF. Here the CDR3 DNA reads TGTGCCAGCAGCGTGGGACAGGGCGATAATGAAAAACTGTTTTTT. The rearrangement joins TRBV9 to TRBJ1-4; 9 nucleotides align to TRBD1. CDR1 and CDR2 (germline): SGDLS, YYNGEE. Trimming took 2 bases from V and 4 from J; bases not matched to a gene: 3. This CDR3 is 15 amino acids long.

The chain couples TRBV5-1 to TRBJ1-1, with D maybe TRBD1 (6 bases). From germline, CDR1 is SGHRS and CDR2 YFSETQ. Trimming shortened V by 7 bases and J by 4 bases, and 14 bases separated the two germline ends. This CDR3 region has 13 residues. DNA of the CDR3: TGCGCCAGCCAGCAGGGGCGCGGCACTGAAGCTTTCTTT. This sequence encodes CASQQGRGTEAFF.

The chain links TRBV28 to TRBJ1-4, with TRBD1 identical over 9 bases. The ends lost 5 bases at V and 7 bases at J; junction bases unmatched: 8. The CDR3 loop spans 15 amino acids. Germline lookup yields CDR1 MDHEN and CDR2 SYDVKM. The CDR3 protein is CASSPNRGLSEKLFF. The CDR3 coding sequence is TGTGCCAGCAGTCCGAACAGGGGGCTGAGTGAAAAACTGTTTTTT.

As to this clone: Other DNA sequences in the same sample also yield this CDR3. The chain has TRBV29-1 and TRBJ2-3; tentative D call: TRBD2 (7 bases). CDR1 and CDR2 from the germline V gene are SQVTM and ANQGSEA. V was shortened by 3 bases and J by 6 bases, with 13 bases between the two germline ends. The CDR3 has 13 residues. The DNA for the CDR3 is TGCAGCGTTGAGAGGGGGGGTGGGGATACGCAGTATTTT. Encoded protein: CSVERGGGDTQYF.

Only a few counts were recorded for this clone. CDR3 coding DNA: TGTGCCATCAGTGAGTCAGGTGGACTTGGGGAGACCCAGTACTTC. Translating it yields CAISESGGLGETQYF. This sequence joins TRBV10-3 and TRBJ2-5; TRBD2 might be the D (5 bases). The CDR3 consists of 15 residues. Trimming stripped 0 bases from V and 5 bases from J, with 13 bases between. Germline loops: CDR1 ENHRY, CDR2 SYGVKD.

The chain uses TRBV7-2 and TRBJ2-1; no clear D gene. Per germline, CDR1 SGHTA and CDR2 FQGNSA. V was trimmed by 7 bases and J by 4 bases, leaving 20 bases between them. CDR3 length equals 16 residues. CDR3 DNA sequence: TGTGCCAGCAAGGCGGTCCCCAATAATCCTTACAATGAGCAGTTCTTC. It is translated as CASKAVPNNPYNEQFF.

This chain connects TRBV25-1 to TRBJ1-5; TRBD1 matches 7 bases. The CDR3 sequence is 14 residues long. The germline V gene has CDR1 MGHDK and CDR2 SYGVNS. Losses at the gene ends were 6 bases for V and 7 bases for J; bases not matched to a gene: 9. The CDR3 DNA follows: TGTGCCAGCAGCGCTACAGGGGAGGCACAGCCCCAGCATTTT. It encodes CASSATGEAQPQHF. The whole variable domain, remainder taken from reference TRBV25-1 and TRBJ1-5, is EADIYQTPRYLVIGTGKKITLECSQTMGHDKMYWYQQDPGMELHLIHYSYGVNSTEKGDLSSESTVSRIRTEHFPLTLESARPSHTSQYLCASSATGEAQPQHFGDGTRLSIL.

The CDR3 sequence is CASRTGTVYGYTF. CDR3 nucleotides: TGTGCCAGCAGAACCGGGACAGTATATGGCTACACCTTC. The chain employs TRBV6-6 and TRBJ1-2, with 7 bases matching TRBD1. The CDR3 runs to 13 residues. In germline, CDR1 is MNHNY, CDR2 SVGAGI (reference sequence). V shed 6 bases and J 5 bases; nucleotides not matched to a gene: 6.

The genes are TRBV19 and TRBJ1-2; weak D call: TRBD1 (6 bases). Germline lookup yields CDR1 LNHDA and CDR2 SQIVND (reference sequence). Deletions cut 7 bases from V and 7 bases from J, with 16 bases between. The CDR3 has 13 amino acids. CDR3 region: CASTPWGGSGYTF. The CDR3, as DNA: TGTGCCAGTACCCCGTGGGGGGGCTCTGGCTACACCTTC.

V gene TRBV30 combines with J gene TRBJ2-3; D is possibly TRBD1 (6 bases). With 0 bases removed from V and 0 bases from J, the gap between germline ends came to 22 bases. The V gene's germline CDR1 is GTSNPN and CDR2 SVGIG (reference sequence). The CDR3 is 19 residues long. In DNA form, the CDR3 reads TGTGCCTGGAGTGTACTGGGTGGGGGCCCGCAAATGAGCACAGATACGCAGTATTTT. It specifies CAWSVLGGGPQMSTDTQYF. Drawing the rest from reference TRBV30 and TRBJ2-3, the complete variable domain is SQTIHQWPATLVQPVGSPLSLECTVEGTSNPNLYWYRQAAGRGLQLLFYSVGIGQISSEVPQNLSASRPQDRQFILSSKKLLLSDSGFYLCAWSVLGGGPQMSTDTQYFGPGTRLTVL.

The chain links TRBV14 to TRBJ1-1; unclear D gene. CDR1 and CDR2 (germline): SGHDN, FVKESK. CDR3 size: 13 residues. The V gene lost 4 bases and the J gene lost 5 bases, with 11 bases spanning the gap. The CDR3 DNA follows: TGTGCCAGCAGCCTTAGAGAGGCGACTGAAGCTTTCTTT. It translates to CASSLREATEAFF.

V gene TRBV4-2 combines with J gene TRBJ1-2; perhaps TRBD1 as D (6 bases). The CDR3 loop spans 14 amino acids. The V and J ends lost 2 bases and 2 bases respectively, with 9 bases between them. The germline CDR1 and CDR2 sequences are LGHNA and YNFKEQ. This CDR3 reads CASSQPTGNYGYTF. In DNA form, the CDR3 reads TGTGCCAGCAGCCAACCGACAGGAAACTATGGCTACACCTTC.

The rearrangement uses TRBV7-3 and TRBJ1-2; 9 bases match TRBD1. V lost 5 bases to trimming and J lost 2 bases; unmatched junction nucleotides: 9. CDR3 length: 16 amino acids. Germline V CDR1 and CDR2: SGHTA, FQGTGA. The CDR3 sequence: CASSPGGTGINYGYTF. CDR3 sequence (DNA): TGTGCCAGCAGCCCCGGGGGGACAGGGATAAACTATGGCTACACCTTC.

The V and J genes are TRBV28 and TRBJ1-5; D ambiguous. The germline CDR1 and CDR2 sequences are MDHEN and SYDVKM. V gave up 3 bases and J gave up 0 bases, with 18 bases separating them. This CDR3 is built from 18 residues. The CDR3 DNA reads as TGTGCCAGCAGTTTTGGGAGCGGGAGTTGGTTTAGCAATCAGCCCCAGCATTTT. It encodes CASSFGSGSWFSNQPQHF.

This rearrangement joins TRBV18 to TRBJ2-5; 9 bases align to TRBD2. The CDR3 loop spans 14 amino acids. J was trimmed by 5 bases and V by 3 bases; bases with no gene match: 4. Germline V CDR1 and CDR2: KGHSH, LQKENI. In DNA, the CDR3 is TGTGCCAGCTCACCCTCTAGCGGGGTTGAGACCCAGTACTTC. Amino acids: CASSPSSGVETQYF.

This clone was counted only a few times. The rearrangement joins TRBV19 to TRBJ2-3; perhaps TRBD2 as D (5 bases). There are 14 residues in the CDR3. V dropped 9 bases and J dropped 6 bases, with 19 bases sitting between them. Germline V gene sequence: CDR1 LNHDA, CDR2 SQIVND (reference sequence). In nucleotides, the CDR3 is TGTGCCAGCCGAACTAGTCCCGCGTTTGATACGCAGTATTTT. This sequence encodes CASRTSPAFDTQYF.

The V and J genes are TRBV18 and TRBJ2-7; 9 positions match TRBD1. Germline CDR1 and CDR2: KGHSH and LQKENI. V dropped 5 bases and J dropped 3; count of bases not matched to a gene: 5. The CDR3 consists of 14 residues. The CDR3: CASSVRDRDYEQYF. CDR3 nucleotides: TGTGCCAGCTCAGTCCGGGACAGGGACTACGAGCAGTACTTC.

The DNA of the CDR3 is TGTGCCAGCAGCGTAGACGAGAACAATGAGCAGTTCTTC. The encoded protein is CASSVDENNEQFF. The chain is built from TRBV9 and TRBJ2-1; D not certain. The CDR3 is 13 residues long. V lost 0 bases and J lost 5, with 6 bases in between. Per the germline V gene, CDR1 is SGDLS and CDR2 is YYNGEE.

The chain has TRBV7-2 and TRBJ2-3; 10 bases fit TRBD1. The trim removed 4 bases at V and 4 bases at J, leaving 5 bases unmatched. Germline V CDR1 and CDR2: SGHTA, FQGNSA. The CDR3 contains 15 residues. CDR3 DNA sequence: TGTGCCAGCAGCTCCCACGGACAGGGGGCAGATACGCAGTATTTT. It translates to CASSSHGQGADTQYF.

The chain is built from TRBV6-5 and TRBJ2-3, with D possibly being TRBD2 (6 bases). The CDR3 has 13 residues. The germline gives CDR1 MNHEY, CDR2 SVGAGI. V was shortened by 6 bases and J by 4 bases, with 11 bases between the two germline ends. The CDR3 nucleotides read TGTGCCAGCAGCTCCCCGGGGGCAGATACGCAGTATTTT. It translates to CASSSPGADTQYF.

This clone was counted once. This chain joins TRBV18 and TRBJ2-2, with D perhaps TRBD1 (5 bases). The V end lost 3 bases, the J end lost 7 bases, and 12 bases lay between the germline ends. This CDR3 region has 14 residues. Germline CDR1 and CDR2: KGHSH and LQKENI. CDR3 sequence (DNA): TGTGCCAGCTCACCGCCAGGGCGTAGCGGGGAGCTGTTTTTT. Translation: CASSPPGRSGELFF.

On this clone itself: The junction and the germline gene differ at one end; a read error may be behind it. V and J are TRBV7-7 and TRBJ1-5; possibly TRBD1 for D (5 bases). Germline CDR1 reads SSHAT; CDR2 reads FNYEAQ (reference sequence). The CDR3 contains 19 residues. As DNA, the CDR3 is TGTGCTAGCAGCTTAAGGGGTGACAGAAACTTATATAGCAATCAGCCCCAGCATTTT. Translation: CASSLRGDRNLYSNQPQHF.

In nucleotides, the CDR3 is TGTGCCAGCAGTTCTACCGGGACAGGGTCCGGGGAGCTGTTTTTT. Protein sequence: CASSSTGTGSGELFF. V usage is TRBV28 and J usage is TRBJ2-2; 9 bases map to TRBD1. Germline V lookup: CDR1 MDHEN, CDR2 SYDVKM. The CDR3 extends over 15 amino acids. After removal of 4 bases from V and 6 bases from J, the junction contained 6 bases not matched to a gene.

This clone occurred a few times. The V gene is TRBV6-5, the J gene TRBJ1-2; the match to TRBD1 covers 8 bases. This CDR3 is 11 amino acids long. Germline V lookup: CDR1 MNHEY, CDR2 SVGAGI. V lost 5 bases to trimming and J lost 7 bases; unmatched junction nucleotides: 0. CDR3 DNA: TGTGCCAGCAGTACAGGGGGTGGCTACACCTTC. It yields the protein CASSTGGGYTF.

The chain links TRBV7-6 to TRBJ2-7, with TRBD2 matching over 11 bases. The V gene end was trimmed by 3 bases and the J gene end by 7 bases; junction bases not matched to a gene: 5. This CDR3 has 14 amino acids. CDR1 SGHVS and CDR2 FNYEAQ come from the germline V gene. The CDR3: CASSFSGGGGEQYF. The CDR3 DNA follows: TGTGCCAGCAGCTTTAGCGGGGGGGGAGGAGAGCAGTACTTC. The full variable domain, rest sourced from reference TRBV7-6 and TRBJ2-7, is GAGVSQSPRYKVTKRGQDVALRCDPISGHVSLYWYRQALGQGPEFLTYFNYEAQQDKSGLPNDRFSAERPEGSISTLTIQRTEQRDSAMYRCASSFSGGGGEQYFGPGTRLTVT.

The chain employs TRBV30 and TRBJ2-5, with a tentative D call TRBD2 (7 bases). The CDR3 sequence is 14 residues long. Trimming stripped 0 bases from V and 5 bases from J, with 13 bases between. Germline loops: CDR1 GTSNPN, CDR2 SVGIG (reference sequence). The CDR3 DNA follows: TGTGCCTGGAGTGTGGGGGGGCGAGGGGAGACCCAGTACTTC. Protein sequence: CAWSVGGRGETQYF.